This T cell receptor beta chain was recovered during a study of circulating CD8 cells and anti-PD-1 response in melanoma. Study-wide results and caveats: DNEG was most diverse; TIGIT repertoires were least diverse.

Germline V CDR1 and CDR2: MNHEY, SMNVEV (reference sequence). The V end lost 6 bases, the J end lost 6 bases, and 18 bases lay between the germline ends. There are 14 residues in the CDR3. This clonotype was counted only a few times. Its antigen is not known. This may be a read error: a much more frequent sequence differs by one nucleotide. Using roughly 15 ng of total RNA, TCR libraries were made with the QIAseq Immune Repertoire TCR panel. One entry per CDR3 protein results from TCRdb running MiXCR on the reads. In the table there are 400 to 650 distinct CDR3 sequences, approximately 6% of which are singletons. Sorting of live CD3+CD8+TCRalphabeta+ cells by PD-1 and/or TIGIT gave four subsets.

This TCR was recovered from a human donor with melanoma. The rearrangement joins TRBV27 to TRBJ2-7; perhaps D is TRBD1 or TRBD2 (5 bases each). Sequenced here: CD8+ T cells from PBMCs, sampled at baseline or after one month of anti-PD-1 therapy (not recorded which). The CDR3 DNA is TGTGCCAGCAGGGTTCGGGGCTTATTCGGCGAGCAGTACTTC. As protein: CASRVRGLFGEQYF.